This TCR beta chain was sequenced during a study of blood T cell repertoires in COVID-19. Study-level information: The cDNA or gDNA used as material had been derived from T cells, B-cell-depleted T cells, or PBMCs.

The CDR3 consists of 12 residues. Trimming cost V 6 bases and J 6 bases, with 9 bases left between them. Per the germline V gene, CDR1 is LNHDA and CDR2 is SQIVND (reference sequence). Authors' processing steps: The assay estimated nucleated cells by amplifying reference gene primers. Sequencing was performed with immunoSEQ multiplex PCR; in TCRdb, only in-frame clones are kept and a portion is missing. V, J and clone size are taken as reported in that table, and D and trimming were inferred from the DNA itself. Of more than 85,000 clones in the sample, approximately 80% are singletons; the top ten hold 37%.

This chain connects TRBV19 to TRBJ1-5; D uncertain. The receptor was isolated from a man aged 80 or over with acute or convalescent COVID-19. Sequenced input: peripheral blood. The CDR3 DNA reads TGTGCCAGTAGGGGCGGGGTTCAGCCCCAGCATTTT. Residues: CASRGGVQPQHF. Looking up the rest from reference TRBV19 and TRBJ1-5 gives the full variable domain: DGGITQSPKYLFRKEGQNVTLSCEQNLNHDAMYWYRQDPGQGLRLIYYSQIVNDFQKGDIAEGYSVSREKKESFPLTVTSAQKNPTAFYLCASRGGVQPQHFGDGTRLSIL.